This T cell receptor beta chain appears in the sequencing data of a study of persistence of HIV-infected CD4 T cells. The V gene's germline CDR1 is LNHDA and CDR2 SQIVND (reference sequence). The CDR3 is 17 amino acids. Unmatched junction bases numbered 6, after V lost 5 bases and J lost 1 base. This clone has only a few counts. No antigen is known for it. Lysates of CMV-infected fibroblasts at approximately 10 ug/mL stimulated these cells. Responding CD4+ T cells were sorted by upregulation of both CD40 ligand and CD69. This was the immunoSEQ version 4 assay in survey mode. Method: immunoSEQ multiplex PCR; TCRdb's copy keeps in-frame clones and lacks some. The sample has approximately 5,300 clones; around two thirds are singletons.

Sequenced here: CD4+ T cells sorted from PBMCs after approximately 19-hour stimulation, sampled from a patient who received antiretroviral therapy. The chain couples TRBV19 to TRBJ2-6; 9 nucleotides match TRBD1. This sequence originates from an adult man with HIV who was CMV-seropositive. CDR3 sequence: CASSLQGAFSGANVLTF. CDR3 DNA: TGTGCCAGTAGTTTACAGGGGGCGTTTTCTGGGGCCAACGTCCTGACTTTC.